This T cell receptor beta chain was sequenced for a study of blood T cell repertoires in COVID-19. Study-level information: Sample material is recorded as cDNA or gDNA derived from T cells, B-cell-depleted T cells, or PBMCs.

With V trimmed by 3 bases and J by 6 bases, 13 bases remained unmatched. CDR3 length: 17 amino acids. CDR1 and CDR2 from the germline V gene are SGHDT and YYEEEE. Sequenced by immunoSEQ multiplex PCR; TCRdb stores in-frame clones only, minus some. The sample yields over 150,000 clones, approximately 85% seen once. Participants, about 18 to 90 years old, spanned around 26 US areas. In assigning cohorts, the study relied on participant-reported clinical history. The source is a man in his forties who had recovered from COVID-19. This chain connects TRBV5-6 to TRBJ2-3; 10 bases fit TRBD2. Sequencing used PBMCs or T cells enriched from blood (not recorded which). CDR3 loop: CASSYTPGTSVSDTQYF. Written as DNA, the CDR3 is TGTGCCAGCAGCTATACACCGGGGACTAGCGTGTCGGATACGCAGTATTTT.